Each of the 25 T cell receptor beta chains below was sequenced from the same sample in a study of OX40 agonist ivuxolimab in advanced cancers. Sequencing was performed with immunoSEQ multiplex PCR; in TCRdb, only in-frame clones are kept and a portion is missing. In the table there are about 41,000 clones, 80% to 90% of which are singletons. The input for sequencing was CD4+ or CD8+ T cells sorted from blood, taken in a trial of the OX40 agonist ivuxolimab. All receptors derive from an adult with an advanced solid tumor such as melanoma, head and neck, liver or kidney cancer.

This chain joins TRBV5-1 and TRBJ2-5, with 12 bases matching TRBD2. The trim removed 4 bases at V and 2 bases at J, leaving 6 bases unmatched. Germline V gives CDR1 SGHRS, CDR2 YFSETQ. The CDR3 loop spans 16 amino acids. The CDR3 protein is CASSPLAGGQQETQYF. The CDR3 DNA reads TGCGCCAGCAGCCCGCTAGCGGGAGGGCAACAAGAGACCCAGTACTTC.

V gene TRBV11-3 combines with J gene TRBJ1-5; D gene uncertain. CDR1 is SGHNT and CDR2 is YENEEA in the germline V gene. The V end was cut by 4 bases, the J end by 7 bases, with 11 bases between. There are 13 residues in the CDR3. This chain's CDR3 is CASSSSPGQPQHF. DNA of the CDR3: TGTGCCAGCAGCTCTTCACCGGGACAGCCCCAGCATTTT.

V usage is TRBV7-2 and J usage is TRBJ2-2; D gene unclear. CDR3 length: 12 residues. In germline, CDR1 is SGHTA, CDR2 FQGNSA. V was pared by 8 bases and J by 4 bases, with 8 bases between. CDR3 sequence: CASRFSTGELFF. The CDR3, as DNA: TGTGCCAGCCGGTTTTCCACCGGGGAGCTGTTTTTT.

V and J are TRBV4-1 and TRBJ2-1; TRBD2 is a possible D gene (5 bases). Looked up from germline, CDR1 is MGHRA and CDR2 is YSYEKL. Trimming removed 6 bases from V and 4 bases from J, with 16 bases in between. This CDR3 contains 15 residues. CDR3 bases: TGCGCCAGCAGTCATGGGGAGTGGGATTACAATGAGCAGTTCTTC. Translated: CASSHGEWDYNEQFF.

The chain links TRBV11-3 to TRBJ2-7, with a tentative D call TRBD1 (6 bases). Trimming pared 6 bases from V and 5 bases from J, leaving 11 bases between. From germline, CDR1 is SGHNT and CDR2 YENEEA. CDR3 size: 12 residues. The CDR3 here is CASSQQGNEQYV. CDR3 bases: TGTGCCAGCAGTCAACAGGGTAACGAGCAGTACGTC.

V gene TRBV11-2 combines with J gene TRBJ2-5; 8 bases are shared with TRBD2. The J call may be mistaken, given a closer DNA end match to TRBJ2-7. Germline CDR1 reads SGHAT; CDR2 reads FQNNGV. The CDR3 has 16 residues. The CDR3 DNA is TGTGCCAGCATCGGGGGGGACTTCCCGGGCCCCTACGAGCAGTACTTC. Translation gives CASIGGDFPGPYEQYF.

This clone came up once. The chain is built from TRBV15 and TRBJ2-1, with TRBD1 matching over 7 bases. Germline lookup yields CDR1 LNHNV and CDR2 YYDKDF (reference sequence). J gave up 0 bases and V 5 bases, and 4 bases lay outside the gene matches. This CDR3 spans 15 amino acids. CDR3 loop: CATSLGQRSYNEQFF. CDR3 sequence (DNA): TGTGCCACCAGCCTGGGACAGCGCTCCTACAATGAGCAGTTCTTC. Based on the CDR3 plus reference TRBV15 and TRBJ2-1, the full variable domain is DAMVIQNPRYQVTQFGKPVTLSCSQTLNHNVMYWYQQKSSQAPKLLFHYYDKDFNNEADTPDNFQSRRPNTSFCFLDIRSPGLGDTAMYLCATSLGQRSYNEQFFGPGTRLTVL.

The chain recombines TRBV5-1 with TRBJ2-1; no reliable D call. The germline CDR1 and CDR2 sequences are SGHRS and YFSETQ. The CDR3 is made up of 14 amino acids. Trimming left V 4 bases short and J 0 bases short, with 8 bases between. The CDR3 bases are TGCGCCAGCAGCCCGACGGACTCCTACAATGAGCAGTTCTTC. Its translation: CASSPTDSYNEQFF.

This rearrangement joins TRBV5-1 to TRBJ2-2; 7 bases are a match to TRBD2. Trimming took 4 bases from V and 8 from J; bases not matched to a gene: 11. CDR1 is SGHRS and CDR2 is YFSETQ in the germline V gene. There are 15 residues in the CDR3. The CDR3 region is CASSTLGGSLGELFF. In nucleotides, the CDR3 is TGCGCCAGCAGCACCCTCGGCGGGAGCCTAGGGGAGCTGTTTTTT.

The V call is TRBV28, the J call TRBJ1-5, with D uncertain. The CDR3 runs 15 residues. With 7 bases removed from V and 3 bases from J, the gap between germline ends came to 16 bases. Germline values: CDR1 MDHEN, CDR2 SYDVKM. Here the CDR3 reads CASKKGTPFNQPQHF. The CDR3 coding sequence is TGTGCCAGCAAAAAGGGCACCCCTTTCAATCAGCCCCAGCATTTT. Filled out from reference TRBV28 and TRBJ1-5, the complete variable domain reads DVKVTQSSRYLVKRTGEKVFLECVQDMDHENMFWYRQDPGLGLRLIYFSYDVKMKEKGDIPEGYSVSREKKERFSLILESASTNQTSMYLCASKKGTPFNQPQHFGDGTRLSIL.

The V gene is TRBV2, the J gene TRBJ2-7; 9 bases are shared with TRBD2. Germline lookup yields CDR1 SNHLY and CDR2 FYNNEI. CDR3 length: 13 amino acids. Trimming at V came to 1 base and at J to 7 bases, leaving 2 bases not matched to a gene. The CDR3 reads CASSEVSGREQYF. CDR3 sequence (DNA): TGTGCCAGCAGTGAAGTCAGCGGGAGGGAGCAGTACTTC.

This clone has just a few counts. This chain links TRBV27 with TRBJ1-2; a weak D match, TRBD1 (6 bases). The CDR3 is 15 residues long. Between the trimmed V and J ends, which lost 6 bases and 1 base, there was a span of 15 bases. Germline V gene lookup returns CDR1 MNHEY and CDR2 SMNVEV (reference sequence). The CDR3 sequence is CASRGGVLFNYGYTF. The CDR3 coding sequence is TGTGCCAGCAGAGGGGGAGTCCTGTTTAACTATGGCTACACCTTC.

V gene TRBV5-1 combines with J gene TRBJ2-5, with D perhaps TRBD2 (6 bases). The CDR3 is 16 amino acids. With 0 bases removed from V and 5 bases from J, the gap between germline ends came to 17 bases. Per the germline V gene, CDR1 is SGHRS and CDR2 is YFSETQ. This CDR3 reads CASSLETQGGGETQYF. In DNA, the CDR3 is TGCGCCAGCAGCTTGGAAACGCAGGGCGGAGGGGAGACCCAGTACTTC.

The chain combines TRBV5-1 with TRBJ2-7, with 7 bases lining up with TRBD1. The J segment lost 3 bases and the V segment lost 0 bases, leaving 6 bases of the junction unmatched. Germline-derived CDR1 and CDR2 are SGHRS and YFSETQ. The CDR3 sequence is 15 residues long. Here the CDR3 DNA reads TGCGCCAGCAGCTTGGGGGGGACAGCGAGCTACGAGCAGTACTTC. It yields the protein CASSLGGTASYEQYF.

The chain carries TRBV7-6 and TRBJ1-1; D remains ambiguous. Trimming removed 4 bases at V and 6 bases at J, with 15 bases between. CDR3 size: 14 residues. Germline values: CDR1 SGHVS, CDR2 FNYEAQ. CDR3 coding DNA: TGTGCCAGCAGCTCCGGGTTGGGGTACGCTGAAGCTTTCTTT. It codes for CASSSGLGYAEAFF.

This clone was recorded once. This sequence joins TRBV7-8 and TRBJ1-1, with D tentatively TRBD1 (6 bases). The CDR3 loop spans 18 amino acids. Germline assignment: CDR1 SGHVS and CDR2 FQNEAQ. V was pared by 5 bases and J by 4 bases, with 26 bases between. The CDR3: CASSTRDIRRPATTEAFF. In DNA form, the CDR3 reads TGTGCCAGCAGCACCCGGGACATTCGTCGGCCCGCGACCACTGAAGCTTTCTTT.

The chain recombines TRBV2 with TRBJ2-5; D may be TRBD1 (6 bases). This CDR3 is built from 15 residues. The germline V gene encodes CDR1 SNHLY and CDR2 FYNNEI. V dropped 3 bases and J dropped 4 bases, with 15 bases sitting between them. The CDR3 sequence is CASSDGRVGGETQYF. Written as DNA, the CDR3 is TGTGCCAGCAGTGATGGTCGGGTAGGGGGAGAGACCCAGTACTTC.

The chain joins TRBV7-9 to TRBJ1-1; unclear D gene. V lost 3 bases and J 4 bases, leaving 9 bases between the germline ends. Per the germline V gene, CDR1 is SEHNR and CDR2 is FQNEAQ (reference sequence). This CDR3 contains 13 residues. CDR3 sequence reads: CASSFSGFTEAFF. CDR3 DNA: TGTGCCAGCAGCTTTAGTGGGTTCACTGAAGCTTTCTTT.

This clone was counted only a few times. V is TRBV30 and J is TRBJ1-1; D unclear. From germline, CDR1 is GTSNPN and CDR2 SVGIG (reference sequence). The V gene lost 7 bases and the J gene lost 10 bases, with 16 bases spanning the gap. There are 11 residues in the CDR3. CDR3 sequence (DNA): TGTGCCTACTCCTGGGAGGGTAGAGCTTTCTTT. Translated: CAYSWEGRAFF. Full variable domain (remainder filled in from reference TRBV30 and TRBJ1-1): SQTIHQWPATLVQPVGSPLSLECTVEGTSNPNLYWYRQAAGRGLQLLFYSVGIGQISSEVPQNLSASRPQDRQFILSSKKLLLSDSGFYLCAYSWEGRAFFGQGTRLTVV.

The chain has TRBV6-5 and TRBJ1-2; 10 nucleotides align to TRBD1. After removal of 6 bases from V and 6 bases from J, the junction contained 7 bases not matched to a gene. Germline V gene lookup returns CDR1 MNHEY and CDR2 SVGAGI. There are 14 residues in the CDR3. CDR3 sequence (DNA): TGTGCCAGCAGCCGGCGACAGGGGGCGCATGGCTACACCTTC. Translation gives CASSRRQGAHGYTF.

The chain employs TRBV7-9 and TRBJ1-2; TRBD1 might be the D (6 bases). V shed 0 bases and J shed 8 bases, with 16 bases lying between them. CDR3 size: 15 residues. CDR1 and CDR2 (germline): SEHNR, FQNEAQ (reference sequence). Here the CDR3 reads CASSLAGQSMGGYTF. DNA for the CDR3: TGTGCCAGCAGCTTAGCTGGACAGTCAATGGGGGGCTACACCTTC.

The chain joins TRBV11-1 to TRBJ2-3; 8 positions agree with TRBD2. V lost 2 bases and J lost 3; bases outside the gene matches: 4. Looked up from germline, CDR1 is SGHAT and CDR2 is FQDESV (reference sequence). The CDR3 is 15 residues long. The CDR3 nucleotides read TGTGCCAGCAGCTTAAAGGCTAGCGGGACAGATACGCAGTATTTT. Translation gives CASSLKASGTDTQYF.

This chain connects TRBV9 to TRBJ2-1; the D call may be TRBD1 or TRBD2 (5 bases each). The V gene's germline CDR1 is SGDLS and CDR2 YYNGEE. The CDR3 has 13 amino acids. Trimming removed 2 bases at V and 4 bases at J, with 7 bases between. The CDR3, as DNA: TGTGCCAGCAGCGTGGGGGAATACAATGAGCAGTTCTTC. It codes for CASSVGEYNEQFF.

There are a few counts of this clone. This chain uses TRBV5-5 with TRBJ2-2; a weak D match, TRBD1 (6 bases). V lost 5 bases, J lost 1 base, and 12 bases lay in between. CDR3 size: 15 residues. From germline, CDR1 is SGHKS and CDR2 YYEKEE (reference sequence). CDR3 protein: CASRYGQLNTGELFF. In DNA, the CDR3 is TGTGCCAGCAGGTATGGACAGCTGAACACCGGGGAGCTGTTTTTT. Full variable domain (remainder filled in from reference TRBV5-5 and TRBJ2-2): DAGVTQSPTHLIKTRGQQVTLRCSPISGHKSVSWYQQVLGQGPQFIFQYYEKEERGRGNFPDRFSARQFPNYSSELNVNALLLGDSALYLCASRYGQLNTGELFFGEGSRLTVL.

This clone showed up just once. The J gene is TRBJ2-1, the V gene TRBV27, with 9 bases lining up with TRBD2. The trim removed 1 base at V and 5 bases at J, leaving 18 bases unmatched. The germline V gene encodes CDR1 MNHEY and CDR2 SMNVEV (reference sequence). The CDR3 spans 20 residues. CDR3 amino acids: CASSLYPVLLAGVLHNEQFF. CDR3 coding DNA: TGTGCCAGCAGTTTATACCCCGTCTTGTTAGCGGGAGTTCTCCACAATGAGCAGTTCTTC.